This T cell receptor (beta chain) stems from a study of beta chain features in type 1 diabetes. Broader study findings: TCRB CDR3s were moderately but significantly shorter in Type 1 diabetes patients in all four CD4+ subsets. Researchers reported that naive, central memory and Treg TCRB repertoires appeared more similar in patients than in healthy donors.

The study reverse transcribed the entire isolated RNA, so it sequenced expressed TCRB transcripts. Read counts averaged around 3.6 million for samples of naive, central memory and regulatory T cells. Assay: immunoSEQ multiplex PCR; the TCRdb copy retains only in-frame clones and omits some. The sample contains around 710,000 clones, 9.5% to 15% of which appear only once. The V end was cut by 6 bases, the J end by 2 bases, with 16 bases between. The CDR3 runs 15 residues. Germline lookup yields CDR1 SGHRS and CDR2 YFSETQ. CD45RO/CCR7/CD25/CD127/CD95/CD27 sorting isolated CD4+ naive, central memory, regulatory and stem cell-like memory cells. Sorted cells reached over 95% purity in every population. In regard to this clone: Antigen specificity is unknown.

Sample: naive CD4+ T cells from blood. The rearrangement uses TRBV5-1 and TRBJ2-3; D gene uncertain. The sequence came from a man aged 30-40 years with type 1 diabetes. This CDR3 reads CASTSTGSITDTQYF. Written as DNA, the CDR3 is TGCGCCAGCACCTCAACGGGCAGTATCACAGATACGCAGTATTTT.